Listed here are 24 T cell receptor beta chains from one sample, sequenced in a study of type 1 regulatory T cells. Antigens of these TCRs are unknown. From the reads, TCRdb called clonotypes with MiXCR, one entry per CDR3 protein. Of some 6,000 distinct CDR3 sequences in the sample, 25% to 30% were seen once. Sequencing used cultured T cells, either the whole culture or a sorted T cell fraction (not recorded which). Subset: Tr1-enriched cell product generated in vitro against host alloantigens. Source of these receptors: a human donor in good health.

By proportion, this clonotype is medium-sized. The J gene is TRBJ2-7, the V gene TRBV18; D might be TRBD2 (5 bases). The germline V and J ends were trimmed by 8 bases and 4 bases, with 15 bases remaining between them. The germline CDR1 and CDR2 sequences are KGHSH and LQKENI. The CDR3 consists of 13 residues. CDR3 loop: CASRGGIWYEQYF. In nucleotides, the CDR3 is TGTGCCAGCCGCGGAGGCATTTGGTACGAGCAGTACTTC. The entire variable domain, with the rest obtained from reference TRBV18 and TRBJ2-7, is as follows: NAGVMQNPRHLVRRRGQEARLRCSPMKGHSHVYWYRQLPEEGLKFMVYLQKENIIDESGMPKERFSAEFPKEGPSILRIQQVVRGDSAAYFCASRGGIWYEQYFGPGTRLTVT.

This clonotype is termed medium-sized (0.01 to 0.1%). The chain carries TRBV5-1 and TRBJ2-5; 7 bases are shared with TRBD1. This CDR3 comprises 13 residues. The V and J ends lost 4 bases and 4 bases, in that order; junction bases with no gene match: 4. Germline-derived CDR1 and CDR2 are SGHRS and YFSETQ. The CDR3 loop reads CASSVGGGETQYF. The CDR3 nucleotides are TGCGCCAGCAGCGTAGGGGGCGGAGAGACCCAGTACTTC.

This clonotype is termed large. V usage is TRBV6-6 and J usage is TRBJ2-4; D remains unclear. Germline CDR1 and CDR2: MNHNY and SVGAGI (reference sequence). Trimming took 0 bases from V and 4 from J, leaving 10 bases between them. The CDR3 is 15 residues long. CDR3 DNA sequence: TGTGCCAGCAGTTACTCGGGTGGAGATAAAAACATTCAGTACTTC. It is translated as CASSYSGGDKNIQYF.

By sample share, this clonotype is medium-sized (0.01 to 0.1%). Its ends do not fully match the called genes, so a read error is possible. The chain joins TRBV29-1 to TRBJ1-1; possible D gene TRBD1, 6 bases. The CDR3 runs to 12 residues. Germline V gives CDR1 SQVTM, CDR2 ANQGSEA. The CDR3 loop is CSVEGGLTEAFF. The CDR3 DNA sequence: TGCAGCGTAGAAGGGGGGCTCACTGAAGCTTTCTTT.

The table lists this clonotype with a count of one. The chain carries TRBV6-5 and TRBJ2-6; D is uncertain. The germline V gene has CDR1 MNHEY and CDR2 SVGAGI. The length of the CDR3 is 17 residues. V dropped 5 bases and J dropped 0 bases, with 14 bases sitting between them. This CDR3 reads CASSHPRLRSGANVLTF. DNA of the CDR3: TGTGCCAGCAGTCATCCTAGACTCCGCTCTGGGGCCAACGTCCTGACTTTC.

By sample fraction, this clonotype is medium-sized (0.01 to 0.1%). At one of its ends the junction is not consistent with the germline gene, which may arise from a read error. The V gene is TRBV6-5, the J gene TRBJ2-1; TRBD2 agrees at 7 bases. The CDR3 covers 17 residues. The germline CDR1 and CDR2 sequences are MNHEY and SVGAGI. Here the CDR3 reads CASRRAVWEGPYHEQFF. Written as DNA, the CDR3 is TGTGCCAGCAGAAGGGCCGTATGGGAGGGCCCCTACCATGAGCAGTTCTTC.

This clonotype was seen ten or more times. The V call is TRBV6-1, the J call TRBJ1-6, with 8 bases aligning to TRBD1. The V segment lost 7 bases and the J segment 4 bases; nucleotides outside the gene matches: 6. Germline loops: CDR1 MNHNS, CDR2 SASEGT. The CDR3 length is 15 residues. In DNA form, the CDR3 reads TGTGCCAGCACCCCGGACAGGGCGTATAATTCACCCCTCCACTTT. It specifies CASTPDRAYNSPLHF.

The chain has TRBV27 and TRBJ1-5; TRBD1 matches 9 bases. The V gene end was trimmed by 5 bases and the J gene end by 3 bases; junction bases not matched to a gene: 5. CDR3 length: 15 amino acids. Looked up from germline, CDR1 is MNHEY and CDR2 is SMNVEV (reference sequence). CDR3 sequence (DNA): TGTGCCAGCAGTAGGGGGGACAGGGACAATCAGCCCCAGCATTTT. Translating gives CASSRGDRDNQPQHF.

This clonotype was detected a few times. V and J are TRBV29-1 and TRBJ1-2; 9 nucleotides agree with TRBD1. Germline V gene data show CDR1 as SQVTM and CDR2 as ANQGSEA. The CDR3 runs 12 residues. V shed 7 bases, J shed 7 bases, and the junction held 7 bases outside the gene matches. CDR3 sequence: CSAKTGGSGYTF. The CDR3 nucleotides read TGCAGCGCAAAGACAGGGGGGTCTGGCTACACCTTC.

V usage is TRBV7-8 and J usage is TRBJ1-1; unclear D gene. Germline V gives CDR1 SGHVS, CDR2 FQNEAQ. The CDR3 has 11 amino acids. CDR3 protein: CASSLNTEAFF. Here the CDR3 DNA reads TGTGCTTCCAGTCTGAACACTGAAGCTTTCTTT.

This clonotype is deemed medium-sized. The rearrangement joins TRBV27 to TRBJ2-1; D is undetermined. Germline V gene lookup returns CDR1 MNHEY and CDR2 SMNVEV (reference sequence). CDR3 length: 15 amino acids. V lost 5 bases, J lost 0 bases, and 11 bases lay in between. The CDR3 DNA is TGTGCCAGCAGTCCCCTCGGCAGCTCCTACAATGAGCAGTTCTTC. Protein product: CASSPLGSSYNEQFF.

This clonotype is medium-sized. The V call is TRBV28, the J call TRBJ1-5; the match to TRBD1 covers 9 bases. Trimming cost V 7 bases and J 2 bases; bases outside gene matches: 6. Germline CDR1 reads MDHEN; CDR2 reads SYDVKM. The CDR3 is 15 residues long. The CDR3 DNA reads as TGTGCCAGCATCCCGGGACAGGGCGGCAATCAGCCCCAGCATTTT. This gives the protein CASIPGQGGNQPQHF.

This clonotype has at least ten counts. The chain employs TRBV29-1 and TRBJ1-1; TRBD1 aligns across 7 bases. Germline trimming cut 5 bases from V and 1 base from J; bases unmatched to any gene: 4. The V gene's germline CDR1 is SQVTM and CDR2 ANQGSEA. The CDR3 sequence is 13 residues long. As DNA, the CDR3 is TGCAGCGTTCGGACAGGCGGGAACACTGAAGCTTTCTTT. Translation: CSVRTGGNTEAFF. Filled out from reference TRBV29-1 and TRBJ1-1, the complete variable domain reads SAVISQKPSRDICQRGTSLTIQCQVDSQVTMMFWYRQQPGQSLTLIATANQGSEATYESGFVIDKFPISRPNLTFSTLTVSNMSPEDSSIYLCSVRTGGNTEAFFGQGTRLTVV.

The chain links TRBV9 to TRBJ2-2; 7 nucleotides agree with TRBD2. After removal of 0 bases from V and 5 bases from J, the junction contained 4 bases not matched to a gene. This CDR3 has 15 residues. Germline V gives CDR1 SGDLS, CDR2 YYNGEE. CDR3 region: CASSVGSGGTGELFF. CDR3 in DNA: TGTGCCAGCAGCGTAGGATCGGGAGGTACCGGGGAGCTGTTTTTT.

The chain has TRBV2 and TRBJ2-2; D is undetermined. Trimming left V 10 bases short and J 3 bases short, with 9 bases between. CDR1 is SNHLY and CDR2 is FYNNEI in the germline V gene. The CDR3 consists of 12 residues. CDR3 bases: TGTGCCACCCGGCCGGACACCGGGGAGCTGTTTTTT. Its protein is CATRPDTGELFF.

As regards this clonotype: A much larger clone differs from this one at a single base, so this may be a read error. J is TRBJ2-7 and V is TRBV11-2; 11 bases line up with TRBD2. This CDR3 has 15 residues. CDR1 and CDR2 (germline): SGHAT, FQNNGV. This CDR3 is CAGSSRTSGPYEQYF. CDR3 bases: TGTGCCGGCAGCTCCCGGACTAGCGGGCCCTACGAGCAGTACTTC.

The chain employs TRBV18 and TRBJ1-1; the match to TRBD1 covers 10 bases. After removal of 2 bases from V and 5 bases from J, the junction contained 8 bases not matched to a gene. CDR1 KGHSH and CDR2 LQKENI come from the germline V gene. The CDR3 contains 16 residues. The CDR3 DNA reads as TGTGCCAGCTCACCATACCGACAGGGGGCAGGGACTGAAGCTTTCTTT. This gives the protein CASSPYRQGAGTEAFF.

By share, this clonotype ranks as medium-sized (0.01 to 0.1%). The chain links TRBV2 to TRBJ1-6; 8 nucleotides agree with TRBD1. After removal of 8 bases from V and 13 bases from J, the junction contained 13 bases not matched to a gene. The CDR3 runs 14 residues. Germline CDR1 is SNHLY and CDR2 is FYNNEI. The CDR3 DNA is TGTGCCAGCGGACAAGAATTGACAGGGGAGCCCCTCCACTTT. Amino acids: CASGQELTGEPLHF.

This sequence joins TRBV28 and TRBJ1-5; a weak D match, TRBD1 (6 bases). Looked up from germline, CDR1 is MDHEN and CDR2 is SYDVKM. The CDR3 is 12 amino acids. V gave up 11 bases and J gave up 2 bases, with 10 bases separating them. CDR3: CASGGGNQPQHF. The DNA for the CDR3 is TGTGCCTCCGGGGGCGGCAATCAGCCCCAGCATTTT. The full variable domain, its missing parts supplied by reference TRBV28 and TRBJ1-5, is DVKVTQSSRYLVKRTGEKVFLECVQDMDHENMFWYRQDPGLGLRLIYFSYDVKMKEKGDIPEGYSVSREKKERFSLILESASTNQTSMYLCASGGGNQPQHFGDGTRLSIL.

The table lists this clonotype with many counts. The rearrangement joins TRBV5-6 to TRBJ1-1; tentative D call: TRBD1 (6 bases). The germline V gene has CDR1 SGHDT and CDR2 YYEEEE. Deletions cut 4 bases from V and 0 bases from J, with 19 bases between. This CDR3 contains 17 residues. Here the CDR3 DNA reads TGTGCCAGCAGCCTATCCGGTCGTACAGGGATGAACACTGAAGCTTTCTTT. This gives the protein CASSLSGRTGMNTEAFF.

This clonotype was seen ten or more times. V is TRBV5-1 and J is TRBJ1-3; no definite D call. The length of the CDR3 is 14 residues. Germline V CDR1 and CDR2: SGHRS, YFSETQ. Trimming cost V 4 bases and J 1 base, with 9 bases left between them. The CDR3: CASSQSFSGNTIYF. CDR3 bases: TGCGCCAGCAGCCAATCCTTTTCTGGAAACACCATATATTTT.

This clonotype was recorded only once. The V gene is TRBV7-8, the J gene TRBJ1-5; D not certain. Trimming took 7 bases from V and 0 from J, leaving 7 bases between them. The germline CDR1 and CDR2 sequences are SGHVS and FQNEAQ. The CDR3 totals 13 residues. The DNA for the CDR3 is TGTGCCAGCACTCAGGATAGCAATCAGCCCCAGCATTTT. Amino acids: CASTQDSNQPQHF. The entire variable domain, with the rest obtained from reference TRBV7-8 and TRBJ1-5, is as follows: GAGVSQSPRYKVAKRGQDVALRCDPISGHVSLFWYQQALGQGPEFLTYFQNEAQLDKSGLPSDRFFAERPEGSVSTLKIQRTQQEDSAVYLCASTQDSNQPQHFGDGTRLSIL.

The rearrangement uses TRBV7-2 and TRBJ2-5; maybe TRBD2 (5 bases). V was clipped by 5 bases and J by 5 bases, with 15 bases between them. CDR1 is SGHTA, CDR2 FQGNSA, per germline. This CDR3 is 14 amino acids long. The CDR3 sequence: CASSLTSFAETQYF. CDR3 bases: TGTGCCAGCAGCCTTACTAGTTTCGCGGAGACCCAGTACTTC.

This rearrangement joins TRBV12-3 or TRBV12-4 to TRBJ1-1, with D uncertain. This CDR3 contains 12 residues. Trimming shortened V by 3 bases and J by 4 bases, and 6 bases separated the two germline ends. The chain's CDR3 is CASSFVVTEAFF. DNA of the CDR3: TGTGCCAGCAGTTTTGTGGTCACTGAAGCTTTCTTT.